These T cell receptor beta chains were read from a single sample in a study of blood T cell repertoires in COVID-19. Data came from immunoSEQ multiplex PCR; TCRdb stores just in-frame clones and leaves some out. The sample has about 410,000 clones; about nine tenths are singletons. Sequencing input: peripheral blood. These receptors all come from a woman in her thirties with active or convalescent COVID-19. Each CDR3 is given with its conserved first and last residue. Each record gives: clone size, V gene, J gene, D gene, CDR3 DNA, CDR3 protein. The D gene is left open where the match is weak. The size entry is marked missing in some rows and otherwise reads once, few, many or a size class.

>.|TRBV2|TRBJ1-3|TRBD1
TGTGCCAGCAGCCTACGACAGGGGGCCGCTGGAAACACCATATATTTT
CASSLRQGAAGNTIYF
>.|TRBV19|TRBJ1-1|.
TGTGCCAGTAGTATCAGGAACACTGAAGCTTTCTTT
CASSIRNTEAFF
>.|TRBV4-1|TRBJ1-2|.
TGCGCCAGCAGCCAAGTCTCGTCTAACTATGGCTACACCTTC
CASSQVSSNYGYTF
>.|TRBV7-6|TRBJ2-7|.
TGTGCCAGCAGCTCTGCGGGGCAGACCCACGAGCAGTACTTC
CASSSAGQTHEQYF
>.|TRBV5-1|TRBJ2-1|TRBD2
TGCGCCAGCACCTTAGCGGGAGCAGAGTACAATGAGCAGTTCTTC
CASTLAGAEYNEQFF
>.|TRBV5-6|TRBJ1-5|.
TGTGCCAGCAGCTTGCGGGGGGCTCTTCAGCCCCAGCATTTT
CASSLRGALQPQHF
>once|TRBV5-4|TRBJ2-3|TRBD2
TGTGCCAGCAGCCGACTAGCGGCTAGCACAGATACGCAGTATTTT
CASSRLAASTDTQYF
>.|TRBV6-5|TRBJ1-5|.
TGTGCCAGCAGTTACTCTCAGGGTAAACAGCCCCAGCATTTT
CASSYSQGKQPQHF
>.|TRBV11-3|TRBJ2-7|TRBD1
TGTGCCAGCAGCTTCCGACAGGGCTACGAGCAGTACTTC
CASSFRQGYEQYF
>.|TRBV4-2|TRBJ2-1|.
TGTGCCAGCAGCCGAGAACAGGGAATTGAGCAGTTCTTC
CASSREQGIEQFF
>.|TRBV9|TRBJ1-1|.
TGTGCCAGCAGCGGCGGGGGACTGAACACTGAAGCTTTCTTT
CASSGGGLNTEAFF
>.|TRBV19|TRBJ2-7|.
TGTGCCAGTAGTCCCAGGGTGGGGTACGAGCAGTACTTC
CASSPRVGYEQYF
>.|TRBV12-1|TRBJ2-2|.
TGTGCCAGCAGCTTTGTGCGGGACGGGGAGCTGTTTTTT
CASSFVRDGELFF
>once|TRBV19|TRBJ2-7|TRBD2
TGTGCCAGTAGTTTGAGTTTAGCGGGAGTAGAGCAGTACTTC
CASSLSLAGVEQYF
>.|TRBV6-1|TRBJ2-7|.
TGTGCCAGCAGTGAAAAGGGGGACGAGCAGTACTTC
CASSEKGDEQYF
>.|TRBV3-1/TRBV3-2|TRBJ1-2|TRBD1
TGTGCCAGCAGCCCGGGACAGTCTATCAGTGGCTACACCTTC
CASSPGQSISGYTF
>.|TRBV6-7|TRBJ2-7|.
TGTGCCAGCAGTTACCCCATCGTTACCGGGAGTGCTCCTCACTACGAGCAGTACTTC
CASSYPIVTGSAPHYEQYF
>.|TRBV9|TRBJ2-5|.
TGTGCCAGCAGCGTAGACGCCAGACAAGAGACCCAGTACTTC
CASSVDARQETQYF